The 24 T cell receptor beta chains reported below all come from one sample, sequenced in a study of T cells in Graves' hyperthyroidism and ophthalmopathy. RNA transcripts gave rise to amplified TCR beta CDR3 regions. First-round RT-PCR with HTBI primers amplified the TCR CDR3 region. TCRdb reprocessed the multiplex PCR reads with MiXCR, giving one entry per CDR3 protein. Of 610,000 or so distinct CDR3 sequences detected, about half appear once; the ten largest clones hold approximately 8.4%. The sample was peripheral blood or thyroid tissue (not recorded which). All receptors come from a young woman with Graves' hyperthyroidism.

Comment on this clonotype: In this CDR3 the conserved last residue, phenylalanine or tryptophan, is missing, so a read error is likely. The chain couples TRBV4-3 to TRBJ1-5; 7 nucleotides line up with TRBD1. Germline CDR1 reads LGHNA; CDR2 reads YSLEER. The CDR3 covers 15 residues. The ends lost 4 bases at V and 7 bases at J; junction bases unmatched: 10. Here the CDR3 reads CASSRTDRLIQPQHL. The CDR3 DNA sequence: TGCGCCAGCAGCCGGACGGACAGGCTAATCCAGCCCCAGCATTTA.

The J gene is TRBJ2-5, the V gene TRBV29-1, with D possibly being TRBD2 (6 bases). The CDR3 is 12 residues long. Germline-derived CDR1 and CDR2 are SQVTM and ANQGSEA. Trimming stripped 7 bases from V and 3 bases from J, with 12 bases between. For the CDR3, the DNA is TGCAGCGACCCCGGGGGAGAAGAGACCCAGTACTTC. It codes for CSDPGGEETQYF.

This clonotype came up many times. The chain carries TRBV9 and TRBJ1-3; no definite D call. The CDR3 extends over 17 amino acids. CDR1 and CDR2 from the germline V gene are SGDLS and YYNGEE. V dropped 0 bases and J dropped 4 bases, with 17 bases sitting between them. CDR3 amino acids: CASSVGETARSGNTIYF. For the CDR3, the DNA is TGTGCCAGCAGCGTAGGGGAGACGGCAAGGTCAGGAAACACCATATATTTT.

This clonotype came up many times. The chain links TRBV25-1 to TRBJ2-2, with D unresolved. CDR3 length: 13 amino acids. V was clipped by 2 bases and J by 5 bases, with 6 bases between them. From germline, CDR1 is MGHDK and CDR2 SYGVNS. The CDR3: CASSETWTGELFF. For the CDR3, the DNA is TGTGCCAGCAGTGAAACCTGGACCGGGGAGCTGTTTTTT.

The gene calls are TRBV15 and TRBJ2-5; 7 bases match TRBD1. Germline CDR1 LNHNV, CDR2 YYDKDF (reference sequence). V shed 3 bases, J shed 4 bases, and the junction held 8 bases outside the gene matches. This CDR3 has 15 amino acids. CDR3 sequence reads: CATSRDRQWGETQYF. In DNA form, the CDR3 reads TGTGCCACCAGCAGGGACAGGCAATGGGGAGAGACCCAGTACTTC.

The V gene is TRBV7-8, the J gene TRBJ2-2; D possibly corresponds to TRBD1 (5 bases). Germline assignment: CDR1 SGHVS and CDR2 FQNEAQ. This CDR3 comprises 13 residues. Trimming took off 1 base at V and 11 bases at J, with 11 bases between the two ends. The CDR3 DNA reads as TGTGCCAGCAGCTTAGAGGGGTACATTGAGCTGTTTTTT. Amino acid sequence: CASSLEGYIELFF.

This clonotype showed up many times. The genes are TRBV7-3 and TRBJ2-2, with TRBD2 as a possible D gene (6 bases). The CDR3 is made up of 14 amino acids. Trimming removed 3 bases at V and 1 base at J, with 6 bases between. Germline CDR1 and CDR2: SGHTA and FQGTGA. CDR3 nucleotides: TGTGCCAGCAGCTTTAGCGGGAACACCGGGGAGCTGTTTTTT. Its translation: CASSFSGNTGELFF. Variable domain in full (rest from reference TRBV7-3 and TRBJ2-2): GAGVSQTPSNKVTEKGKYVELRCDPISGHTALYWYRQSLGQGPEFLIYFQGTGAADDSGLPNDRFFAVRPEGSVSTLKIQRTERGDSAVYLCASSFSGNTGELFFGEGSRLTVL.

The CDR3 DNA is TGTGCCAGCAGTCCCGGGACCGTTTTCTTT. This sequence encodes CASSPGTVFF. The genes are TRBV7-2 and TRBJ1-1; perhaps TRBD1 as D (5 bases). Germline assignment: CDR1 SGHTA and CDR2 FQGNSA. CDR3 length equals 10 residues. Deletions cut 6 bases from V and 13 bases from J, with 12 bases between.

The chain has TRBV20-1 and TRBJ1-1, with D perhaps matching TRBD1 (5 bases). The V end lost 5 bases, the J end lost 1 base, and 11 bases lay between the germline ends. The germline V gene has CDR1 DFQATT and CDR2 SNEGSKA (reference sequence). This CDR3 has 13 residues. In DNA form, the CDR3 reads TGCAGTGCTCCGAGCGGGGGGAACACTGAAGCTTTCTTT. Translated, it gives CSAPSGGNTEAFF.

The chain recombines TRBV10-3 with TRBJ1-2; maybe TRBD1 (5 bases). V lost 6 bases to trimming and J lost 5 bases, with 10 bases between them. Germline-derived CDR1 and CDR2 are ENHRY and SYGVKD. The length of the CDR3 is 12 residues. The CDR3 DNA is TGTGCCATCAGCCGACAGATTTATGGCTACACCTTC. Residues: CAISRQIYGYTF.

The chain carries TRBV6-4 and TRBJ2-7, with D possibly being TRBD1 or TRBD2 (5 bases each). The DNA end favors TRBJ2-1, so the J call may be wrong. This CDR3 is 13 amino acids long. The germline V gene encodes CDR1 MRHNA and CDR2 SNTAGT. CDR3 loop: CASSPGPRGEQFF. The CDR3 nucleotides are TGTGCCAGCAGCCCCGGCCCGAGGGGTGAGCAGTTCTTC.

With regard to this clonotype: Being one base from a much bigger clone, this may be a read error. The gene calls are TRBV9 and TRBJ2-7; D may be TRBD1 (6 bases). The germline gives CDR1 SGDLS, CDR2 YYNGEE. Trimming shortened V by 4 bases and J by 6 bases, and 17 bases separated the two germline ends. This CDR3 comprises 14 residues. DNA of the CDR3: TGTGCCAGCAGCCCTCAGCCGGGACACTGCGAGCAGTACTTC. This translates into CASSPQPGHCEQYF.

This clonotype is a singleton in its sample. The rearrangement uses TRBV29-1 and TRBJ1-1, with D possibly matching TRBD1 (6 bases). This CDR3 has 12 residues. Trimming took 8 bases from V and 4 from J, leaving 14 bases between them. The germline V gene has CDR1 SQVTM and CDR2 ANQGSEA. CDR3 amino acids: CSSDWGATEAFF. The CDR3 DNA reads TGCAGCAGTGATTGGGGGGCCACTGAAGCTTTCTTT.

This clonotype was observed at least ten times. The DNA for the CDR3 is TGTGCCATCAGTAGGGACAGTAACACCGGGGAGCTGTTTTTT. Encoded protein: CAISRDSNTGELFF. The V gene is TRBV10-3, the J gene TRBJ2-2; 7 bases are a match to TRBD1. The CDR3 runs to 14 residues. V lost 5 bases to trimming and J lost 2 bases; unmatched junction nucleotides: 2. The germline gives CDR1 ENHRY, CDR2 SYGVKD.

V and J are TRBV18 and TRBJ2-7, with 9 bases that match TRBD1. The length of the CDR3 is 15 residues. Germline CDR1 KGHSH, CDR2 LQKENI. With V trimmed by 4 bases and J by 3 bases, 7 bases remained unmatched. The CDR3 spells CASSHGQGILYEQYF. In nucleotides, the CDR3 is TGTGCCAGCTCACACGGACAGGGGATCCTCTACGAGCAGTACTTC.

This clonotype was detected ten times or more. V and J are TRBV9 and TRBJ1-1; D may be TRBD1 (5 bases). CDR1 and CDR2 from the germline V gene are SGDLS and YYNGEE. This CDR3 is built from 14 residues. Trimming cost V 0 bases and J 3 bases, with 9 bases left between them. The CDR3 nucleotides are TGTGCCAGCAGCGTAGGTATAGGGGACACTGAAGCTTTCTTT. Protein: CASSVGIGDTEAFF.

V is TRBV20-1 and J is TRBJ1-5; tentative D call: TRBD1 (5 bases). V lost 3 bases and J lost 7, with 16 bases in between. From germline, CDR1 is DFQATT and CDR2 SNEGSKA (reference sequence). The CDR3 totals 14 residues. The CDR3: CSARGLRDRQPQHF. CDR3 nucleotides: TGCAGTGCTAGGGGACTTCGGGACCGACAGCCCCAGCATTTT.

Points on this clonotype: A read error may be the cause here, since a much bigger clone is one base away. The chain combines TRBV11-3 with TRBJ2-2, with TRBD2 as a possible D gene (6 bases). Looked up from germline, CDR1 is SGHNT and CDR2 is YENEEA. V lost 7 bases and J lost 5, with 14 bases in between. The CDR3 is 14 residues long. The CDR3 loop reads CASTRLGWTGELFF. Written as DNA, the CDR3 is TGTGCCAGCACCAGACTAGGATGGACCGGGGAGCTGTTTTTT.

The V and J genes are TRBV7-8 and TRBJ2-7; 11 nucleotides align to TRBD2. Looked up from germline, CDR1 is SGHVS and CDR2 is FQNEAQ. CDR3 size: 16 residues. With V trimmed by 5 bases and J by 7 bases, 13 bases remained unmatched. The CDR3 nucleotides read TGTGCCAGCAGCCAAGGGACTAGCGGCCGGGGGGGGGAGCAGTACTTC. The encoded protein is CASSQGTSGRGGEQYF. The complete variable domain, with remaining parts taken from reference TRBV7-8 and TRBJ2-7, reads GAGVSQSPRYKVAKRGQDVALRCDPISGHVSLFWYQQALGQGPEFLTYFQNEAQLDKSGLPSDRFFAERPEGSVSTLKIQRTQQEDSAVYLCASSQGTSGRGGEQYFGPGTRLTVT.

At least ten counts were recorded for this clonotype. The DNA of the CDR3 is TGTGCCACCAGTGAAAGCCCTAGCACAGATACGCAGTATTTT. It yields the protein CATSESPSTDTQYF. The chain links TRBV24-1 to TRBJ2-3; the D is unclear. V lost 4 bases and J lost 0, with 7 bases in between. The CDR3 has 14 amino acids. Germline V CDR1 and CDR2: KGHDR, SFDVKD.

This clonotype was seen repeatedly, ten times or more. CDR3 bases: TGCAGTGCTAGAGATCGAAGGGGCTCCATGAACACTGAAGCTTTCTTT. This encodes CSARDRRGSMNTEAFF. This sequence joins TRBV20-1 and TRBJ1-1, with a weak D call TRBD1 (5 bases). V lost 0 bases and J 0 bases, leaving 14 bases between the germline ends. Germline CDR1 and CDR2: DFQATT and SNEGSKA (reference sequence). The CDR3 runs to 16 residues.

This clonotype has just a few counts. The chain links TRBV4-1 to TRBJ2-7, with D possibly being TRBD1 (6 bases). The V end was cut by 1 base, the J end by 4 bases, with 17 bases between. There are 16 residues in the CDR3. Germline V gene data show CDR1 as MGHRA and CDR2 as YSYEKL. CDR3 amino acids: CASSQGIQGAGYEQYF. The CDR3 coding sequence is TGCGCCAGCAGCCAAGGTATACAGGGAGCAGGTTACGAGCAGTACTTC.

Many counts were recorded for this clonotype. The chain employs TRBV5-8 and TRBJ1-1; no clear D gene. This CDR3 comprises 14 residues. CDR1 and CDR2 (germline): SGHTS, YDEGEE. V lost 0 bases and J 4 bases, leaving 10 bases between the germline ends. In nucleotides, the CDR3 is TGTGCCAGCAGCTTGGAGGCGCTGACCACTGAAGCTTTCTTT. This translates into CASSLEALTTEAFF.

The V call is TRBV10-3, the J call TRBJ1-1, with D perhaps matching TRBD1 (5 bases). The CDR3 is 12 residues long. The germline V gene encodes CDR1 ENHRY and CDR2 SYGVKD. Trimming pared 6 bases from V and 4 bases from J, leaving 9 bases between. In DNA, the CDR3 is TGTGCCATCAGGTTCGGGGCCACTGAAGCTTTCTTT. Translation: CAIRFGATEAFF.